This T cell receptor (beta chain) originates from a study of early T cells in non-severe SARS-CoV-2 infection. Study information: From unsorted whole blood, bulk RNA was sequenced, and the chains remained unpaired. The study, taken as a whole, reports: The VDJdb matching leaned toward anti-spike CD8 responses and overlooked private and CD4 specificities.

Germline V gene sequence: CDR1 LGHNA, CDR2 YNFKEQ. V shed 4 bases and J shed 3 bases, with 28 bases lying between them. This CDR3 has 20 residues. This clonotype is labeled as medium-sized (0.01 to 0.1%). Its antigen is undetermined. Unique molecular identifiers were attached to individual cDNA molecules. TCRdb re-derived calls from the 5' RACE reads in MiXCR, one entry per CDR3 protein. The sample has over 9,000 distinct CDR3 sequences, around 5% seen once. The sample comprised whole blood. This sequence originates from an adult who was a healthcare worker with PCR-confirmed SARS-CoV-2 infection or an uninfected control (not recorded which). The chain employs TRBV4-2 and TRBJ1-5; D not certain. CDR3 sequence: CASSPRYGPLKNSHNQPQHF. The CDR3 bases are TGTGCCAGCAGCCCCCGTTACGGCCCCCTCAAAAATTCACACAATCAGCCCCAGCATTTT.